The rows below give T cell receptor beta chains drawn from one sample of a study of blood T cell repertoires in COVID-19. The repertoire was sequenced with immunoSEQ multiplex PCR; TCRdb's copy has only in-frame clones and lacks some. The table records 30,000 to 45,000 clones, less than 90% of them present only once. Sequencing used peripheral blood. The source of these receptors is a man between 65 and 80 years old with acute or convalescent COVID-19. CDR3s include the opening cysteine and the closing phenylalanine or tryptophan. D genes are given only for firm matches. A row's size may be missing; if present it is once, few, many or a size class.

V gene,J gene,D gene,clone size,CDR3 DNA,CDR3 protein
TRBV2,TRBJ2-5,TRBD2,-,TGTGCCAGCAGTCGGGACCATAAGCGGGAGCAAGAGACCCAGTACTTC,CASSRDHKREQETQYF
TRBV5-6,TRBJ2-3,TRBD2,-,TGTGCCAGCAGCTCTAGCGGGAGTGCAGATACGCAGTATTTT,CASSSSGSADTQYF
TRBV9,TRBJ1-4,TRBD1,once,TGTGCCAGCAGCGTAGCCGAGACAGGGGCTGAAAAACTGTTTTTT,CASSVAETGAEKLFF
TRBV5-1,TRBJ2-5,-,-,TGCGCCAGCAGCGCGGTCGGGACCCAGTACTTC,CASSAVGTQYF
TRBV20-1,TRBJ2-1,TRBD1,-,TGCAGTGCTAGTTTCGGACAGGGGACATTAAGGAAGCAGTTCTTC,CSASFGQGTLRKQFF
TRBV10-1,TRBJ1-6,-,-,TGCGTCGGGGGAGCGGACCAAAATTCACCCCTCCACTTT,CVGGADQNSPLHF
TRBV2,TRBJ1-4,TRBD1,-,TGTGCCAGCGAGACCGGGACAGGGCTTTCCGCACGTCATGAAAAACTGTTTTTT,CASETGTGLSARHEKLFF
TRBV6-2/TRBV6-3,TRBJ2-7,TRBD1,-,TGTGCCAGCAGTTACAACCTTGGACAGGGGACTATAAGCTCCTACGAGCAGTACTTC,CASSYNLGQGTISSYEQYF
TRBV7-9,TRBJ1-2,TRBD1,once,TGTGCCAGCAGCCCAGGGGGCCTATATGGCTACACCTTC,CASSPGGLYGYTF
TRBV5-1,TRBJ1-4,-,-,TGCGCCAGCAGCCCCTCACAGGGACGTGGGGAAAAACTGTTTTTT,CASSPSQGRGEKLFF
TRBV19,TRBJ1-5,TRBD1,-,TGTGCCAGTAGTCCAACGGGACAGGGTAATAGCAATCAGCCCCAGCATTTT,CASSPTGQGNSNQPQHF
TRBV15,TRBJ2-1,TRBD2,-,TGTGCCACCAGCACCCTAGGGGGACTAGACAATGAGCAGTTCTTC,CATSTLGGLDNEQFF
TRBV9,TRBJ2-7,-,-,TGTGCCAGCAGCGTGGTTGGGGGAGGCGAGCAGTACTTC,CASSVVGGGEQYF
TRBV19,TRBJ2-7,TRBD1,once,TGTGCCAGTAGTAAAATTAGGGGGACAGGGGTATACGAGCAGTACTTC,CASSKIRGTGVYEQYF
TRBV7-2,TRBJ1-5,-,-,TGTGCCAGCAGCTTAATTGGCCCGAACAATCAGCCCCAGCATTTT,CASSLIGPNNQPQHF
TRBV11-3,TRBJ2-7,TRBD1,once,TGTGCCAGCAGCTTAGGGACAGGGGGATACTACGAGCAGTACTTC,CASSLGTGGYYEQYF